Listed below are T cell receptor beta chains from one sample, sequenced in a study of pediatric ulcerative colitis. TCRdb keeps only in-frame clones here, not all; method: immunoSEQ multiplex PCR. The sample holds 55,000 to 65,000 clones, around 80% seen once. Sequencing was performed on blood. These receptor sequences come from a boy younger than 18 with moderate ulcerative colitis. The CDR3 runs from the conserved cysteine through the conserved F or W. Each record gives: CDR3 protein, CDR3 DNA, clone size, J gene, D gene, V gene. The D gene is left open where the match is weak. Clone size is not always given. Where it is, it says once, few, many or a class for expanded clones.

CATPLARQGCGNEQFF	TGTGCCACCCCCCTCGCCCGGCAGGGTTGTGGAAATGAGCAGTTCTTC	-	TRBJ2-1	-	TRBV18
CASSHPGGGTEAFF	TGTGCCAGCAGCCACCCGGGGGGGGGCACTGAAGCTTTCTTT	-	TRBJ1-1	-	TRBV6-5
CASSRGTDGYTF	TGTGCCAGCAGCAGAGGGACAGATGGCTACACCTTC	-	TRBJ1-2	TRBD1	TRBV9
CASSSTSGSGNEQFF	TGTGCCAGCAGCTCTACTAGCGGGAGCGGCAATGAGCAGTTCTTC	-	TRBJ2-1	TRBD2	TRBV7-2
CASDPDREFKPQHF	TGTGCCAGCGACCCGGACAGGGAGTTCAAGCCCCAGCATTTT	-	TRBJ1-5	TRBD1	TRBV6-1
CAWRGSGTLYEQYF	TGTGCCTGGAGGGGTTCCGGGACACTGTACGAGCAGTACTTC	-	TRBJ2-7	-	TRBV30
CASSPGVIASNQPQHF	TGTGCCAGCTCACCAGGGGTGATAGCGAGCAATCAGCCCCAGCATTTT	-	TRBJ1-5	-	TRBV18
CASSSPNRGRNYGYTF	TGTGCCAGCAGCTCTCCAAATCGAGGGCGTAACTATGGCTACACCTTC	-	TRBJ1-2	-	TRBV9
CASSHTGGRGNTIYF	TGTGCCAGCAGTCATACGGGGGGAAGAGGAAACACCATATATTTT	-	TRBJ1-3	-	TRBV7-3
CASSPEGITYEQYF	TGTGCCAGCTCACCAGAGGGAATAACCTACGAGCAGTACTTC	-	TRBJ2-7	-	TRBV18
CASSPNVWGTDTQYF	TGTGCCAGCAGCCCCAACGTCTGGGGCACAGATACGCAGTATTTT	-	TRBJ2-3	-	TRBV9
CASSLVGPPRAYEQYF	TGTGCCAGCAGCTTGGTGGGGCCTCCCAGGGCCTACGAGCAGTACTTC	-	TRBJ2-7	-	TRBV5-4
CASSEQGQGEQFF	TGTGCCAGCAGCGAGCAGGGGCAAGGTGAGCAGTTCTTC	few	TRBJ2-1	-	TRBV7-9
CASSFGQQEAFF	TGTGCCAGTAGTTTCGGGCAGCAAGAAGCTTTCTTT	-	TRBJ1-1	-	TRBV19
CASSLRESTEAFF	TGTGCCAGCAGCCTAAGGGAGAGCACTGAAGCTTTCTTT	-	TRBJ1-1	-	TRBV11-3
CASSGEGHGPLHF	TGTGCCAGCAGTGGGGAGGGGCACGGACCCCTCCACTTT	-	TRBJ1-6	-	TRBV9
CASSLAQGEGQPQHF	TGTGCCAGCAGCTTAGCGCAGGGTGAGGGTCAGCCCCAGCATTTT	-	TRBJ1-5	-	TRBV7-9
CASSLDSDSYEQYF	TGTGCCAGCAGCTTAGATTCAGATTCCTACGAGCAGTACTTC	-	TRBJ2-7	-	TRBV7-9
CASSSQGTGGFATNEKLFF	TGTGCCAGCAGCTCCCAGGGGACAGGGGGCTTTGCAACTAATGAAAAACTGTTTTTT	-	TRBJ1-4	TRBD1	TRBV7-8
CASSPKTGGTTEAFF	TGTGCCAGCAGCCCGAAGACAGGGGGCACCACTGAAGCTTTCTTT	-	TRBJ1-1	TRBD1	TRBV6-4
CASSWITGSRYSGANVLTF	TGCGCCAGCAGCTGGATCACCGGGAGTCGGTACTCTGGGGCCAACGTCCTGACTTTC	-	TRBJ2-6	-	TRBV5-1
CASSLESESYEQYF	TGCGCCAGCAGCTTGGAGAGCGAATCCTACGAGCAGTACTTC	few	TRBJ2-7	-	TRBV5-1
CASSPDRVNTEAFF	TGTGCCAGCAGCCCGGACAGGGTGAACACTGAAGCTTTCTTT	-	TRBJ1-1	TRBD1	TRBV5-4
CASSGTINEQFF	TGTGCCAGCAGTGGGACGATAAATGAGCAGTTCTTC	-	TRBJ2-1	-	TRBV6-1
CASSYSGQNEAFF	TGTGCCAGCAGTTATTCGGGACAGAATGAAGCTTTCTTT	-	TRBJ1-1	TRBD1	TRBV6-6
CSVHIGGNTEAFF	TGCAGCGTCCATATAGGGGGGAACACTGAAGCTTTCTTT	few	TRBJ1-1	-	TRBV29-1
CASSEAPGAAYEQYF	TGTGCCAGCAGTGAAGCTCCGGGCGCAGCCTACGAGCAGTACTTC	-	TRBJ2-7	-	TRBV6-1
CASRIQTGGPGYTEAFF	TGCGCCAGCCGGATCCAGACAGGGGGCCCGGGGTACACTGAAGCTTTCTTT	-	TRBJ1-1	TRBD1	TRBV5-1
CAAPQTPKGHEQYF	TGTGCCGCCCCTCAAACACCAAAGGGCCACGAGCAGTACTTC	-	TRBJ2-7	-	TRBV6-1
CASSYSRGSQETQYF	TGTGCCAGCAGTTACTCACGGGGGTCCCAAGAGACCCAGTACTTC	few	TRBJ2-5	-	TRBV6-5
CASSFGTDYNEQFF	TGTGCCAGCAGCTTCGGGACAGATTACAATGAGCAGTTCTTC	-	TRBJ2-1	TRBD1	TRBV7-9
CASSSGQNYGYTF	TGTGCCAGCAGTTCGGGGCAGAACTATGGCTACACCTTC	-	TRBJ1-2	-	TRBV9
CASLEFTDTQYF	TGTGCCAGCCTTGAGTTCACAGATACGCAGTATTTT	-	TRBJ2-3	-	TRBV6-1
CASSFLSRTYEQYF	TGTGCCAGCAGTTTTCTAAGTAGGACCTACGAGCAGTACTTC	-	TRBJ2-7	-	TRBV27
CASSTPLREGVQETQYF	TGTGCCAGCAGCACACCGCTTCGGGAGGGGGTCCAAGAGACCCAGTACTTC	-	TRBJ2-5	TRBD2	TRBV7-6
CASSLEVGDRGWTGELFF	TGCGCCAGCAGCTTGGAAGTTGGAGACAGGGGGTGGACCGGGGAGCTGTTTTTT	-	TRBJ2-2	TRBD1	TRBV5-1
CASSSSSGTNTGELFF	TGTGCCAGCAGCTCGTCTAGCGGGACGAACACCGGGGAGCTGTTTTTT	-	TRBJ2-2	TRBD2	TRBV5-8
CASRGPGLAYNEQFF	TGTGCCAGCAGGGGGCCGGGACTAGCTTACAATGAGCAGTTCTTC	once	TRBJ2-1	TRBD2	TRBV7-9
CASRRFPGAQTYNEQFF	TGTGCCAGCAGACGATTTCCCGGGGCTCAAACTTACAATGAGCAGTTCTTC	once	TRBJ2-1	-	TRBV11-2
CSGGVRNEQFF	TGCAGTGGCGGGGTCAGAAATGAGCAGTTCTTC	-	TRBJ2-1	-	TRBV20-1
CASSFGLAVQYF	TGTGCCAGCAGCTTTGGACTAGCCGTACAATATTTT	-	TRBJ2-3	TRBD2	TRBV7-9
CASKIRRGLLDTEQFF	TGTGCCAGCAAAATTAGGCGGGGGCTCTTGGATACTGAGCAGTTCTTC	-	TRBJ2-1	-	TRBV27
CASSEWGTGTYEQYF	TGTGCCAGCAGTGAATGGGGGACAGGCACCTACGAGCAGTACTTC	-	TRBJ2-7	TRBD1	TRBV25-1